Shown below are 14 T cell receptor beta chains from a single sample sequenced in a study of T cells in Graves' hyperthyroidism and ophthalmopathy. Researchers took RNA transcripts and amplified the TCR beta CDR3 regions from them. The study used the HTBI primer set for a first-round RT-PCR of the TCR CDR3. Via MiXCR, TCRdb re-called the multiplex PCR reads, giving one row per CDR3 protein. The data show around 210,000 distinct CDR3 sequences, less than 20% seen once. The sequenced sample consisted of blood. The origin of the receptors is a woman aged 45-65 years with Graves' hyperthyroidism.

The gene calls are TRBV12-5 and TRBJ2-6, with D unresolved. Trimming removed 9 bases from V and 0 bases from J, with 6 bases in between. The germline gives CDR1 LGHNT, CDR2 FRNRAP. The CDR3 is 13 residues long. The CDR3, as DNA: TGTGCTAGCGGATACTCTGGGGCCAACGTCCTGACTTTC. Residues: CASGYSGANVLTF.

This clonotype was recorded at least ten times. The V and J genes are TRBV20-1 and TRBJ2-2; 8 nucleotides align to TRBD1. V trimming: 6 bases; J trimming: 2 bases; junction bases outside the gene matches: 5. Germline CDR1 DFQATT, CDR2 SNEGSKA (reference sequence). The CDR3 is made up of 14 amino acids. CDR3 bases: TGCAGTGCCCAAGGACAGGGTAACACCGGGGAGCTGTTTTTT. Its protein product is CSAQGQGNTGELFF.

The chain is built from TRBV6-1 and TRBJ2-7; D may correspond to TRBD1 or TRBD2 (7 bases each). The CDR3 runs to 14 residues. Germline lookup yields CDR1 MNHNS and CDR2 SASEGT. The V and J ends lost 4 bases and 4 bases respectively, with 14 bases between them. The CDR3 reads CASSGSRGGYEQYF. CDR3 DNA: TGTGCCAGCAGTGGCTCCAGGGGGGGGTACGAGCAGTACTTC.

This clonotype has at least ten counts. The rearrangement joins TRBV11-2 to TRBJ2-7; D might be TRBD2 (6 bases). Trimming stripped 1 base from V and 9 bases from J, with 13 bases between. CDR1 is SGHAT and CDR2 is FQNNGV in the germline V gene. The CDR3 has 13 amino acids. The DNA of the CDR3 is TGTGCCAGCAGCTTAGGGGGGGAAGTGATGCAGTACTTC. Translating gives CASSLGGEVMQYF. The variable domain in full, with the rest retrieved from reference TRBV11-2 and TRBJ2-7, is EAGVAQSPRYKIIEKRQSVAFWCNPISGHATLYWYQQILGQGPKLLIQFQNNGVVDDSQLPKDRFSAERLKGVDSTLKIQPAKLEDSAVYLCASSLGGEVMQYFGPGTRLTVT.

Many counts were recorded for this clonotype. The rearrangement uses TRBV5-1 and TRBJ2-3; D could derive from TRBD1 or TRBD2 (5 bases each). Trimming removed 3 bases at V and 6 bases at J, with 14 bases between. This CDR3 is built from 14 residues. Germline V gene sequence: CDR1 SGHRS, CDR2 YFSETQ. CDR3 sequence: CASSWDQGGDTQYF. The CDR3 DNA reads as TGCGCCAGCAGCTGGGACCAGGGTGGGGATACGCAGTATTTT.

This clonotype was detected only once. The V call is TRBV28, the J call TRBJ2-3; TRBD1 aligns across 10 bases. This CDR3 contains 16 residues. Losses at the gene ends were 4 bases for V and 4 bases for J; bases not matched to a gene: 8. Germline CDR1 MDHEN, CDR2 SYDVKM. CDR3 nucleotides: TGTGCCAGCAGTTCCGAGGGGGACAGGGGCCCAGATACGCAGTATTTT. It codes for CASSSEGDRGPDTQYF.

Regarding this clonotype: An end of the junction differs from the germline gene, which may be a read error. The chain uses TRBV19 and TRBJ2-7, with TRBD2 identical over 9 bases. Germline V lookup: CDR1 LNHDA, CDR2 SQIVND (reference sequence). This CDR3 contains 15 residues. The CDR3 DNA reads as TGTGCCGGTAGTATAGCTAGCGGGATGACATATGAGCAGTACTTC. It yields the protein CAGSIASGMTYEQYF.

This clonotype was recorded at least ten times. CDR3 residues: CASSFRSRRDTQYF. CDR3 nucleotides: TGTGCCAGCAGTTTTCGGTCACGAAGGGATACGCAGTATTTT. This chain connects TRBV28 to TRBJ2-3, with D hard to call. The CDR3 sequence is 14 residues long. The germline V gene encodes CDR1 MDHEN and CDR2 SYDVKM. V gave up 3 bases and J gave up 6 bases, with 13 bases separating them.

This clonotype was recorded only once. This rearrangement joins TRBV28 to TRBJ2-7, with 10 bases matching TRBD1. Trimming cost V 3 bases and J 3 bases; bases outside gene matches: 8. The CDR3 is made up of 16 amino acids. Germline values: CDR1 MDHEN, CDR2 SYDVKM. CDR3 protein: CASSLPRGQGLYEQYF. Here the CDR3 DNA reads TGTGCCAGCAGTTTGCCAAGGGGACAGGGGCTCTACGAGCAGTACTTC.

V is TRBV6-1 and J is TRBJ2-7; 7 nucleotides line up with TRBD1. Germline lookup yields CDR1 MNHNS and CDR2 SASEGT. Germline trimming cut 7 bases from V and 4 bases from J; bases unmatched to any gene: 10. The CDR3 spans 14 residues. The chain's CDR3 is CASTRGTGEYEQYF. The CDR3 DNA sequence: TGTGCCAGCACTCGGGGCACAGGGGAGTACGAGCAGTACTTC.

The chain joins TRBV2 to TRBJ2-5; D perhaps matches TRBD2 (5 bases). Trimming removed 7 bases from V and 5 bases from J, with 11 bases in between. Germline V gene lookup returns CDR1 SNHLY and CDR2 FYNNEI. The CDR3 totals 12 residues. The CDR3 reads CASISGGETQYF. The CDR3 region has the DNA TGTGCCAGCATTTCGGGCGGGGAGACCCAGTACTTC.

In its sample, this clonotype was seen many times. The V call is TRBV18, the J call TRBJ1-4; 7 bases map to TRBD1. CDR1 and CDR2 (germline): KGHSH, LQKENI. This CDR3 is built from 16 residues. The junction had 11 bases not matched to a gene; V was cut back by 3 bases and J by 7 bases. The CDR3 DNA reads TGTGCCAGCTCACCCTCACCCCAGGGGGTTGGTGAAAAACTGTTTTTT. It specifies CASSPSPQGVGEKLFF.

This clonotype has a handful of counts. This rearrangement joins TRBV2 to TRBJ2-5, with D perhaps TRBD2 (5 bases). V lost 8 bases and J 4 bases, leaving 14 bases between the germline ends. The CDR3 has 13 amino acids. Germline-derived CDR1 and CDR2 are SNHLY and FYNNEI. The CDR3 bases are TGTGCCAGCGTCCTTGGGAGAGGAGAGACCCAGTACTTC. This encodes CASVLGRGETQYF. Looking up the rest from reference TRBV2 and TRBJ2-5 gives the full variable domain: EPEVTQTPSHQVTQMGQEVILRCVPISNHLYFYWYRQILGQKVEFLVSFYNNEISEKSEIFDDQFSVERPDGSNFTLKIRSTKLEDSAMYFCASVLGRGETQYFGPGTRLLVL.

A word on this clonotype: This could be a read error, since a much larger clone is one nucleotide away. Since the CDR3 does not end with the conserved phenylalanine or tryptophan, this likely comes from a read error. This chain joins TRBV2 and TRBJ1-6, with 7 nucleotides matching TRBD1. The CDR3 is made up of 14 amino acids. The V gene's germline CDR1 is SNHLY and CDR2 FYNNEI. The V segment lost 6 bases and the J segment 7 bases; nucleotides outside the gene matches: 6. CDR3 region: CASRSQGNNSPLHL. DNA for the CDR3: TGTGCCAGCAGGTCACAGGGGAACAATTCACCCCTCCACTTG.